This entry features one TCR beta chain sequence. Its antigen remains unidentified. This record belongs to a study of cytomegalovirus exposure and HLA in healthy donors. General study findings and limits: The finding came from a later analysis; first-cohort TCR clusters tended to co-occur in the 95 to 150 validation repertoires. In vitro checks showed that a few CMV-associated chains really do target CMV antigens. Cytomegalovirus status was reportedly diagnosed by the classifier with high specificity and sensitivity. The study designated some 180 TCR beta chains cytomegalovirus-associated.

Germline V gene sequence: CDR1 SGHNT, CDR2 YYREEE (reference sequence). V trimming: 3 bases; J trimming: 3 bases; junction bases outside the gene matches: 8. The CDR3 is 17 amino acids. Only in-frame clones appear in the TCRdb table, and some are missing; sequencing was by immunoSEQ multiplex PCR. The sample records around 61,000 clones, approximately 90% being singletons. The sequencing sample was made of PBMCs. The chain combines TRBV5-4 with TRBJ2-1; 11 positions agree with TRBD2. This receptor was obtained from a man between 18 and 29 years old in good health and CMV-seronegative. CDR3 nucleotides: TGTGCCAGCAGCTCCGGGACTAGCGGAACTCGCTACAATGAGCAGTTCTTC. Amino acids: CASSSGTSGTRYNEQFF.